One sample yielded the 11 T cell receptor beta chains listed below, sequenced in a study of blood T cell repertoires in COVID-19. TCRdb's table, derived via immunoSEQ multiplex PCR, lists solely in-frame clones and lacks some. The top ten hold approximately 15% of the sample, which has 170,000 or so clones, approximately 82% seen once. Material: PBMCs or T cells enriched from blood (not recorded which). The receptor set was obtained from a woman between 50 and 59 years old who had recovered from COVID-19.

The genes are TRBV7-2 and TRBJ2-1; 9 nucleotides line up with TRBD1. Trimming cost V 3 bases and J 6 bases; bases outside gene matches: 0. The CDR3 totals 13 residues. Germline lookup yields CDR1 SGHTA and CDR2 FQGNSA. In DNA form, the CDR3 reads TGTGCCAGCAGCTTGGGACAGGGCAATGAGCAGTTCTTC. Protein product: CASSLGQGNEQFF.

The CDR3 DNA reads TGCGCCAGCAGAAAGGTACAGCGGGAGGAAGGCTATGAGCAGTTCTTC. Protein product: CASRKVQREEGYEQFF. The rearrangement joins TRBV5-1 to TRBJ2-1, with 9 positions matching TRBD2. The CDR3 loop spans 16 amino acids. Germline CDR1 is SGHRS and CDR2 is YFSETQ. Trimming removed 5 bases from V and 8 bases from J; junction bases left unmatched: 14.

The chain recombines TRBV7-2 with TRBJ1-1; D is perhaps TRBD1 (6 bases). V lost 1 base and J 0 bases, leaving 6 bases between the germline ends. The germline V gene has CDR1 SGHTA and CDR2 FQGNSA. The CDR3 loop spans 14 amino acids. CDR3 protein: CASSLEGVNTEAFF. The DNA of the CDR3 is TGTGCCAGCAGCTTAGAGGGGGTGAACACTGAAGCTTTCTTT.

The chain links TRBV28 to TRBJ2-7; 8 bases fit TRBD2. This CDR3 region has 14 residues. V lost 2 bases, J lost 2 bases, and 2 bases stayed unmatched. CDR1 and CDR2 from the germline V gene are MDHEN and SYDVKM. CDR3: CASSLAGGPYEQYF. The DNA of the CDR3 is TGTGCCAGCAGTTTAGCGGGAGGACCCTACGAGCAGTACTTC.

This clone was observed a handful of times. In nucleotides, the CDR3 is TGCAGCGTTGGCGGAGAAGAAAAACTGTTTTTT. Translated, it gives CSVGGEEKLFF. The chain employs TRBV29-1 and TRBJ1-4; D not certain. V dropped 4 bases and J dropped 8 bases, with 8 bases sitting between them. Germline CDR1 reads SQVTM; CDR2 reads ANQGSEA. The length of the CDR3 is 11 residues.

In this sample, this clone turned up once. The rearrangement links TRBV5-6 to TRBJ2-1, with TRBD2 as a possible D gene (6 bases). Germline V lookup: CDR1 SGHDT, CDR2 YYEEEE. V dropped 0 bases and J dropped 9 bases, with 10 bases sitting between them. The CDR3 length is 13 residues. The CDR3 region has the DNA TGTGCCAGCAGCTTGGGGCGGGATGGTGAGCAGTTCTTC. Translated, it gives CASSLGRDGEQFF.

The chain employs TRBV3-1 (or the pseudogene TRBV3-2) and TRBJ2-2; D is perhaps TRBD1 (6 bases). The V and J ends lost 4 bases and 4 bases respectively, with 16 bases between them. This CDR3 contains 16 residues. The germline gives CDR1 LGHDT, CDR2 YNNKEL (reference sequence). CDR3 in DNA: TGTGCCAGCAGCCTTAAACACCAGGGGAGCACCGGGGAGCTGTTTTTT. Its protein product is CASSLKHQGSTGELFF.

V and J are TRBV7-9 and TRBJ1-5; TRBD1 agrees at 7 bases. The CDR3 consists of 14 residues. From germline, CDR1 is SEHNR and CDR2 FQNEAQ (reference sequence). Unmatched junction bases numbered 5, after V lost 5 bases and J lost 4 bases. CDR3 sequence reads: CASSLSTGNQPQHF. The CDR3 coding sequence is TGTGCCAGCAGCCTCTCGACAGGGAATCAGCCCCAGCATTTT.

In DNA form, the CDR3 reads TGTGCCACCAGCGCCCGTGGAGACAGGGCCTATGGCTACACCTTC. Residues: CATSARGDRAYGYTF. The V and J genes are TRBV15 and TRBJ1-2; 7 bases are a match to TRBD1. Germline loops: CDR1 LNHNV, CDR2 YYDKDF (reference sequence). Trimming removed 5 bases from V and 4 bases from J; junction bases left unmatched: 10. The CDR3 consists of 15 residues.

This clone was seen a few times. V is TRBV5-1 and J is TRBJ2-3; 7 bases agree with TRBD1. The CDR3 sequence is 15 residues long. Germline assignment: CDR1 SGHRS and CDR2 YFSETQ. The ends lost 0 bases at V and 3 bases at J; junction bases unmatched: 4. The CDR3 region is CASSLEETGTDTQYF. CDR3 DNA sequence: TGCGCCAGCAGCTTGGAAGAGACAGGGACAGATACGCAGTATTTT.

The chain uses TRBV2 and TRBJ1-5; no firm D call. Germline V lookup: CDR1 SNHLY, CDR2 FYNNEI. This CDR3 is 15 amino acids long. Trimming pared 6 bases from V and 5 bases from J, leaving 17 bases between. The CDR3 region is CASSPAGGRYQPQHF. CDR3 coding DNA: TGTGCCAGCAGCCCAGCGGGAGGACGGTATCAGCCCCAGCATTTT.